This T cell receptor (beta chain) was recorded in a study of shared clonotypes between healthy human individuals. Using approximately 190 ng DNA, about 30,000 T cell genomes, the sorted-subset replicate PCRs were run. Generated by immunoSEQ multiplex PCR, the TCRdb table keeps only in-frame clones and is missing some. The table records about 2.3 million clones, approximately 90% of them present only once. The germline V gene has CDR1 MDHEN and CDR2 SYDVKM. Between the trimmed V and J ends, which lost 7 bases and 5 bases, there was a span of 12 bases. The CDR3 spans 13 residues. The V gene is TRBV28, the J gene TRBJ1-5; maybe TRBD1 (5 bases). Sequenced sample: naive CD4+ T cells from PBMCs. Subset here: CD45RA+ positively selected. This sequence originates from a man between 18 and 35 years old in good health. Some clones in this sample may be carry-over from other donors' samples. CDR3: CASTDGGYQPQHF. The DNA for the CDR3 is TGTGCCAGCACCGACGGGGGTTATCAGCCCCAGCATTTT.